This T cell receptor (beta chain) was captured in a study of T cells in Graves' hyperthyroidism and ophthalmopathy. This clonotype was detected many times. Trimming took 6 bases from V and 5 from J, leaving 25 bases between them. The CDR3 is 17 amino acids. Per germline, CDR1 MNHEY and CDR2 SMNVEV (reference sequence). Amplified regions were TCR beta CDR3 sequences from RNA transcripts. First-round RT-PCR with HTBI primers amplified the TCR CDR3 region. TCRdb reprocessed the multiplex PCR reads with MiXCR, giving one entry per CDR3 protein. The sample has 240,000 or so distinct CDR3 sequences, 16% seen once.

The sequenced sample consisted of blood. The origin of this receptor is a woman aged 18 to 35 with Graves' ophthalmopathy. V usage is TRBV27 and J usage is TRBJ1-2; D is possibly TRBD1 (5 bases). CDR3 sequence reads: CASRRLSPLSGWYGYTF. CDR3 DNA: TGTGCCAGCAGACGACTATCACCTCTCTCAGGGTGGTATGGCTACACCTTC.